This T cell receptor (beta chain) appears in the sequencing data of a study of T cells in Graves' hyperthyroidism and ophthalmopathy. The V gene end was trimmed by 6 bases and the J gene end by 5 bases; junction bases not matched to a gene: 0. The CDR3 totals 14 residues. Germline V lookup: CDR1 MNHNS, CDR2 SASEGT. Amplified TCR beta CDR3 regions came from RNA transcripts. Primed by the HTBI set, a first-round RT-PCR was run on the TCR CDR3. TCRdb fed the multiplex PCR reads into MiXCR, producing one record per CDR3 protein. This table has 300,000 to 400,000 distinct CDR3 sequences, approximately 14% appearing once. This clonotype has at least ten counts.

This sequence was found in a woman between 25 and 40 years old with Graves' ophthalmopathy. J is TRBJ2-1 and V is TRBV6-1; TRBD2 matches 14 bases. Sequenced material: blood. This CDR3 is CASRGLAGDNEQFF. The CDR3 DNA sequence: TGTGCCAGCAGGGGACTAGCGGGGGACAATGAGCAGTTCTTC.